What follows are 11 T cell receptor beta chains derived from one specimen sequenced in a study of cytomegalovirus exposure and HLA in healthy donors. PCR employed 60 Vbeta and 13 Jbeta primers. The protocol was immunoSEQ multiplex PCR, while the TCRdb copy is restricted to in-frame clones and leaves out a portion. The sample consists of more than 95,000 clones, 50% to 80% of them appearing once. Sample: PBMCs. These TCRs come from a man in his 60s in good health and CMV-seronegative.

The chain is built from TRBV4-1 and TRBJ2-2; no firm D call. The V end was cut by 0 bases, the J end by 8 bases, with 10 bases between. The germline gives CDR1 MGHRA, CDR2 YSYEKL. The CDR3 covers 14 residues. The chain's CDR3 is CASSQDWAFGELFF. Written as DNA, the CDR3 is TGCGCCAGCAGCCAAGATTGGGCTTTTGGGGAGCTGTTTTTT.

The rearrangement uses TRBV5-4 and TRBJ1-2; D is undetermined. The germline CDR1 and CDR2 sequences are SGHNT and YYREEE (reference sequence). Trimming cost V 3 bases and J 7 bases, with 16 bases left between them. This CDR3 region has 14 residues. The CDR3 DNA sequence: TGTGCCAGCAGCTATGACCCGGGAGCGCTTGGCTACACCTTC. Translated: CASSYDPGALGYTF.

V gene TRBV5-4 combines with J gene TRBJ1-1, with D uncertain. The CDR3 contains 13 residues. The V and J ends lost 2 bases and 8 bases respectively, with 13 bases between them. Germline CDR1 SGHNT, CDR2 YYREEE (reference sequence). The CDR3 protein is CASSFGRLNEAFF. The CDR3 DNA is TGTGCCAGCAGCTTTGGCAGGCTTAACGAAGCTTTCTTT.

The chain couples TRBV11-2 to TRBJ2-1; a possible D gene is TRBD1 (5 bases). Germline V lookup: CDR1 SGHAT, CDR2 FQNNGV. The CDR3 consists of 14 residues. V lost 5 bases and J lost 10, with 18 bases in between. The CDR3 DNA is TGTGCCAGCAGCCATTTTCTAAAGACAGACGAGCAGTTCTTC. Protein sequence: CASSHFLKTDEQFF.

The V and J genes are TRBV5-4 and TRBJ1-1; 8 bases agree with TRBD1. Per germline, CDR1 SGHNT and CDR2 YYREEE (reference sequence). V dropped 2 bases and J dropped 8; count of bases not matched to a gene: 2. The CDR3 has 12 residues. CDR3 residues: CASSFRQGEAFF. DNA of the CDR3: TGTGCCAGCAGCTTCCGACAGGGGGAAGCTTTCTTT.

This chain uses TRBV7-9 with TRBJ1-4, with D tentatively TRBD1 (5 bases). This CDR3 has 15 residues. CDR1 and CDR2 (germline): SEHNR, FQNEAQ (reference sequence). Trimming stripped 0 bases from V and 0 bases from J, with 5 bases between. The CDR3 DNA is TGTGCCAGCAGCTTAGCGGGGCCAACTAATGAAAAACTGTTTTTT. Residues: CASSLAGPTNEKLFF.

The chain joins TRBV19 to TRBJ2-4, with 7 bases that match TRBD2. The CDR3 extends over 20 amino acids. V dropped 2 bases and J dropped 0; count of bases not matched to a gene: 16. Germline V gene data show CDR1 as LNHDA and CDR2 as SQIVND (reference sequence). The CDR3 region has the DNA TGTGCCAGTAGTATATTGGGCGGGGGATCTCCTACGTTAGCCAAAAACATTCAGTACTTC. Protein sequence: CASSILGGGSPTLAKNIQYF.

Comments on this clone: The CDR3 ends on some other residue instead of the conserved phenylalanine or tryptophan, so this is likely a read error. The chain uses TRBV19 and TRBJ2-7, with 7 nucleotides matching TRBD2. Germline trimming cut 6 bases from V and 3 bases from J; bases unmatched to any gene: 2. Germline assignment: CDR1 LNHDA and CDR2 SQIVND (reference sequence). This CDR3 is built from 12 residues. The CDR3 coding sequence is TGTGCCAGTAGGGCTAGCGGCTACGAGCAGTACCTC. Encoded protein: CASRASGYEQYL.

This clone was detected only a few times. The chain carries TRBV5-1 and TRBJ2-2, with 7 bases aligning to TRBD1. CDR1 is SGHRS, CDR2 YFSETQ, per germline. The CDR3 spans 14 residues. V shed 3 bases and J 10 bases; nucleotides not matched to a gene: 9. CDR3 sequence reads: CASSSRAGGVELFF. CDR3 nucleotides: TGCGCCAGCAGCTCCCGGGCAGGGGGTGTGGAGCTGTTTTTT.

This sequence joins TRBV5-1 and TRBJ2-1, with 14 bases identical to TRBD2. The CDR3 covers 15 residues. Germline CDR1 and CDR2: SGHRS and YFSETQ. V lost 7 bases and J lost 10; bases outside the gene matches: 10. The CDR3 nucleotides are TGCGCCAGCGGACCGGGACTAGCGGGAGCTGGGGAGCAGTTCTTC. It specifies CASGPGLAGAGEQFF.

This clone has a handful of counts. The chain has TRBV6-5 and TRBJ2-7; the match to TRBD2 covers 11 bases. Germline V gene sequence: CDR1 MNHEY, CDR2 SVGAGI. This CDR3 has 15 residues. After removal of 6 bases from V and 4 bases from J, the junction contained 8 bases not matched to a gene. The CDR3 region is CASRATSGSEYEQYF. The CDR3 nucleotides read TGTGCCAGCAGGGCAACTAGCGGGAGTGAGTACGAGCAGTACTTC.